This T cell receptor (beta chain) was found in a study of Tregs in tolerant kidney transplant recipients. Overall study results and limits: In tolerant patients, donor-specific Tregs outgrew total Tregs, suggesting antigen-driven expansion.

This CDR3 has 12 residues. Germline loops: CDR1 MDHEN, CDR2 SYDVKM. V shed 6 bases and J shed 3 bases, with 8 bases lying between them. A note on this clone: The antigen is undetermined.

Unstimulated Tregs (CD4+CD25+CD127-) and CD4+CD25- non-Tregs were sorted from PBMCs. The table came from immunoSEQ multiplex PCR; TCRdb's copy has only in-frame clones and leaves some out. The sample records approximately 100,000 clones, 80% to 95% being singletons. This rearrangement joins TRBV28 to TRBJ2-5, with D uncertain. Material: CD4+ T cells from blood, obtained before the transplant. This sequence originates from a human donor who received a combined kidney and bone marrow transplant. The CDR3 coding sequence is TGTGCCAGCAGGTCGAGCAAAGAGACCCAGTACTTC. Translation: CASRSSKETQYF.